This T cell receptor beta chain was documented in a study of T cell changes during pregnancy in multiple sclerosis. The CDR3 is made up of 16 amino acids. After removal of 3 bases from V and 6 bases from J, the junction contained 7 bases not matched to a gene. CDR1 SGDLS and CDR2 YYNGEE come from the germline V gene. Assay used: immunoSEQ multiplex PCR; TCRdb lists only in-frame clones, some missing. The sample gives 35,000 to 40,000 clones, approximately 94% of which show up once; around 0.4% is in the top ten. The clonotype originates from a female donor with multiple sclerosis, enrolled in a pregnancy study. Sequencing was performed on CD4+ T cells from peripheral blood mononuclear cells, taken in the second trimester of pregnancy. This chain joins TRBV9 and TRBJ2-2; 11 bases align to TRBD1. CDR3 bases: TGTGCCAGCAGCGCGGGGACAGGGGGTTTGGCCGGGGAGCTGTTTTTT. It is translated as CASSAGTGGLAGELFF.